The 6 T cell receptor beta chains below all came from one sample that was sequenced in a study of T cell repertoires in cytomegalovirus infection. Their recognized antigens are unknown. A single record per CDR3 protein comes from TCRdb applying MiXCR to the reads. Of approximately 120,000 distinct CDR3 sequences listed, roughly 30% are singletons. The specimen was CD8+ T cells from cultured PBMCs, collected from culture after CMV antigen stimulation. These receptors came from a human donor in good health (CMV status not recorded). Some clones in this sample may be carry-over from other donors' samples.

This clonotype occurred a few times. The chain employs TRBV19 and TRBJ1-5; maybe TRBD1 (5 bases). The CDR3 is 15 amino acids. Trimming shortened V by 3 bases and J by 6 bases, and 15 bases separated the two germline ends. CDR1 and CDR2 (germline): LNHDA, SQIVND (reference sequence). CDR3 sequence: CASSIPGAGIQPQHF. CDR3 coding DNA: TGTGCCAGTAGTATTCCCGGGGCCGGGATTCAGCCCCAGCATTTT.

This clonotype was observed once. One junction end does not reproduce the germline sequence, and a read error may be involved. V is TRBV7-4 and J is TRBJ2-7, with 11 nucleotides matching TRBD2. This CDR3 spans 17 amino acids. The germline gives CDR1 SGHVT, CDR2 SQSDAQ. CDR3 in amino acids: CASSSPGTSGGTYKQYF. CDR3 bases: TGTGCCAGCAGCTCCCCAGGAACTAGCGGGGGTACCTACAAGCAGTACTTC. The whole variable domain, remainder taken from reference TRBV7-4 and TRBJ2-7, is GAGVSQSPRYKVAKRGRDVALRCDSISGHVTLYWYRQTLGQGSEVLTYSQSDAQRDKSGRPSGRFSAERPERSVSTLKIQRTEQGDSAVYLCASSSPGTSGGTYKQYFGPGTRLTVT.

V gene TRBV6-6 combines with J gene TRBJ2-3; the match to TRBD2 covers 7 bases. The germline V gene has CDR1 MNHNY and CDR2 SVGAGI (reference sequence). The J segment lost 0 bases and the V segment lost 6 bases, leaving 6 bases of the junction unmatched. The CDR3 length is 15 residues. The CDR3 coding sequence is TGTGCCAGCAGCTCCCCAGCGGGGAGCACAGATACGCAGTATTTT. Translation: CASSSPAGSTDTQYF.

This clonotype was found many times. The chain links TRBV12-3 or TRBV12-4 to TRBJ1-2, with unresolved D. V lost 2 bases and J 7 bases, leaving 11 bases between the germline ends. The CDR3 consists of 13 residues. The CDR3 loop reads CASSLSPRVGYTF. In DNA, the CDR3 is TGTGCCAGCAGTTTATCCCCCCGCGTTGGCTACACCTTC.

V usage is TRBV28 and J usage is TRBJ2-2; D is undetermined. Trimming removed 3 bases at V and 3 bases at J, with 8 bases between. Germline V gene sequence: CDR1 MDHEN, CDR2 SYDVKM. This CDR3 has 14 amino acids. CDR3 loop: CASSFLPDTGELFF. CDR3 nucleotide sequence: TGTGCCAGCAGTTTTCTACCTGACACCGGGGAGCTGTTTTTT. The full variable domain, completed using reference TRBV28 and TRBJ2-2, is DVKVTQSSRYLVKRTGEKVFLECVQDMDHENMFWYRQDPGLGLRLIYFSYDVKMKEKGDIPEGYSVSREKKERFSLILESASTNQTSMYLCASSFLPDTGELFFGEGSRLTVL.

Note on this clonotype: This may come from a read error, since a much larger clone is one base off. The chain is built from TRBV19 and TRBJ2-1; 8 bases are shared with TRBD2. CDR1 is LNHDA and CDR2 is SQIVND in the germline V gene (reference sequence). The CDR3 has 14 amino acids. J lost 7 bases, V lost 7 bases, and 9 bases had no gene match. CDR3 DNA: TGTGCCAGTACTTGGACGGGGGGGCTGAATGAGCAGTTCTTC. This translates into CASTWTGGLNEQFF.